This T cell receptor beta chain was captured by sequencing in a study of T cell responses to AZD1222 COVID-19 vaccine. Study results and caveats: Rises in breadth and depth of Spike-specific TCRs came after two AZD1222 doses. The peak T cell response came first, and repertoires were sampled only after it. CD4 TCRs linked to vaccination spanned spike, dominating at 160-218 and 743-854. Most donors were white British, females outnumbered males, and clonal diversity was possibly underestimated.

Profiling relied on immunoSEQ multiplex PCR, and the TCRdb table lists in-frame clones only, not all of them. The data show more than 150,000 clones, with about 91% seen just once and 1% to 1.5% held by the top ten. In regard to this clone: Its specificity is unknown.

Trimming cost V 1 base and J 9 bases, with 16 bases left between them. CDR1 SGHDN and CDR2 FVKESK come from the germline V gene. The CDR3 has 14 residues. This clonotype was obtained from an adult who received the AZD1222 COVID-19 vaccine. The sequencing here drew on peripheral blood, taken 28 days after the second AZD1222 dose. The chain couples TRBV14 to TRBJ2-7; no definite D call. The DNA of the CDR3 is TGTGCCAGCAGCCAAGTGGGTGCTTCCCTATGGCAGTACTTC. Amino acids: CASSQVGASLWQYF.